This T cell receptor (beta chain) stems from a study of T cells after yellow fever vaccination. Study-wide results and limits: Contamination by abundant bulk-population clonotypes could be present in FACS-sorted repertoires. Reappearing after the booster were most of the clones from primary vaccination (less than 97% CD4, approximately 85% CD8).

This clonotype was recorded many times. As yet, its antigen is unknown. Conversion of TCR transcripts into cDNA relied on 5'RACE template switching, which added a universal primer site and UMIs. TCRdb independently ran MiXCR on the 5' RACE reads; one entry per CDR3 protein. The table records under 150,000 distinct CDR3 sequences, 7.7% of them present only once. The CDR3 has 13 amino acids. Germline lookup yields CDR1 DFQATT and CDR2 SNEGSKA (reference sequence). The germline V and J ends were trimmed by 5 bases and 6 bases, with 17 bases remaining between them. The receptor was isolated from a man aged 30 to 39 who received the YFV17D yellow fever vaccine. The material was CD4+ T cells sorted from PBMCs, obtained 5 days after the yellow fever booster vaccination. V and J are TRBV20-1 and TRBJ2-7; possibly TRBD1 for D (6 bases). This CDR3 reads CSAVTGVVGEQYF. As DNA, the CDR3 is TGCAGTGCTGTGACAGGAGTCGTTGGCGAGCAGTACTTC.